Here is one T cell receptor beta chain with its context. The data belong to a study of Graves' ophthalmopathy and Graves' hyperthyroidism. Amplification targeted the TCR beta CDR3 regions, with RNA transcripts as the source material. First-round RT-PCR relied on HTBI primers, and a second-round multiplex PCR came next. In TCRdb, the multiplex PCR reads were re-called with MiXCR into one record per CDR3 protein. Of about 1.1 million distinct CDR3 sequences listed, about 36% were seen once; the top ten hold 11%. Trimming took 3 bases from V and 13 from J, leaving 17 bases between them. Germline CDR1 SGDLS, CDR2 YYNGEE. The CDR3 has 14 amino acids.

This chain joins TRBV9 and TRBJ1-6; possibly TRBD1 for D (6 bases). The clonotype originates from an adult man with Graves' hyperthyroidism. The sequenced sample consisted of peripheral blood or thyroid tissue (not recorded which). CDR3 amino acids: CASSASGGNQPLHF. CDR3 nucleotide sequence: TGTGCCAGCAGCGCGTCTGGGGGCAATCAGCCCCTCCACTTT.